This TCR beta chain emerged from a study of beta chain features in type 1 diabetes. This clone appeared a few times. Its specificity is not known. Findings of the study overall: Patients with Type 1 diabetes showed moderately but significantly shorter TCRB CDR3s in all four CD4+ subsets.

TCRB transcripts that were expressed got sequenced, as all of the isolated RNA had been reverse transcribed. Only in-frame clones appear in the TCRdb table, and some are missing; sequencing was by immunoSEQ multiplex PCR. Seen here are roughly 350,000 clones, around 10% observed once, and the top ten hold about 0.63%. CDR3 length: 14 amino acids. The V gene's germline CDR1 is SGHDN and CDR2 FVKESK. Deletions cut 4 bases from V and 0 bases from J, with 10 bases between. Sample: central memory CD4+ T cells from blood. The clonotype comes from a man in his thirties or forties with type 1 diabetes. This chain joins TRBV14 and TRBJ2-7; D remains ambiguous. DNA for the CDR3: TGTGCCAGCAGCCGGACGTGGGGCTCCTACGAGCAGTACTTC. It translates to CASSRTWGSYEQYF.